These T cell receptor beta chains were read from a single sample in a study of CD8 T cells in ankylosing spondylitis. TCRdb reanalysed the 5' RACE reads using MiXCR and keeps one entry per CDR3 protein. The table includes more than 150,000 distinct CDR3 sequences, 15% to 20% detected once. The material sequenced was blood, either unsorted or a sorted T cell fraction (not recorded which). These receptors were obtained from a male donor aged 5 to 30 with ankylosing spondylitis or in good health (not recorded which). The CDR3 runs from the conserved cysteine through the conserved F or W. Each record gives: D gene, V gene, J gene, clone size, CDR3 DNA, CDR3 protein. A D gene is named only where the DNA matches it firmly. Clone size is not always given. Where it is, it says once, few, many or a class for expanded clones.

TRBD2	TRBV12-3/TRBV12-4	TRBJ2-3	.	TGTGCCAGCAGTCGAGGACTAGCGGAGTATTTT	CASSRGLAEYF
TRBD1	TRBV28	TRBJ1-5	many	TGTGCCAGCAGTACGATACAGGGGATTAGTAGCAATCAGCCCCAGCATTTT	CASSTIQGISSNQPQHF
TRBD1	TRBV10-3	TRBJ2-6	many	TGTGCCATCAGTCCAGGACTTGGTACAGGGGACTCTGGGGCCAACGTCCTGACTTTC	CAISPGLGTGDSGANVLTF
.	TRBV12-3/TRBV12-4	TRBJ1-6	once	TGTGCCAGCAGTCTGAGTAATTCACCCCTCCACTTT	CASSLSNSPLHF
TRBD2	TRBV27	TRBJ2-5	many	TGTGCCAGCAGGAGGGGACTAGCGGCAGAGACCCAGTACTTC	CASRRGLAAETQYF
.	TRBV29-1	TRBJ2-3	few	TGCAGCGTTAGCAGGGCTCGAGATACGCAGTATTTT	CSVSRARDTQYF
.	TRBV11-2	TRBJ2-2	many	TGTGCCAGCAGCTTAGGTCGCACCGGGGAGCTGTTTTTT	CASSLGRTGELFF
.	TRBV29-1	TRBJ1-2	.	TGCAGCGTTCCCTCCCCGATGGGCGGCTACACCTTC	CSVPSPMGGYTF
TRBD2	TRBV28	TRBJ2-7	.	TGTGCCAGCAGAAAGGGACTAGCGGGTCGCTACGAGCAGTACTTC	CASRKGLAGRYEQYF
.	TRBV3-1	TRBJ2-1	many	TGTGCCAGCCGAGGTGCTAGCTCCTACAATGAGCAGTTCTTC	CASRGASSYNEQFF
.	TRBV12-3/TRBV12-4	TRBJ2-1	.	TGTGCCAGCCGCGAAGGCCCCAATGAGCAGTTCTTC	CASREGPNEQFF
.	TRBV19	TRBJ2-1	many	TGTGCCAGTAGTCCGTCACGCCGTGCAGGGGGAGGTTTCAATGAGCAGTTCTTC	CASSPSRRAGGGFNEQFF
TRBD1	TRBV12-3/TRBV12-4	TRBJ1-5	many	TGTGCCAGCAGGCCGGGACAGGGGGCTTTGGAGCCCCAGCATTTT	CASRPGQGALEPQHF
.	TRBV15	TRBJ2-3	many	TGTGCCACCAGCACCACTGGACGGGGTTACACAGATACGCAGTATTTT	CATSTTGRGYTDTQYF
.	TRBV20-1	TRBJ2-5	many	TGCAGTGCTACCCTGAGTGAGACCCAGTACTTC	CSATLSETQYF
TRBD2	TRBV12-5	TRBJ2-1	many	TGTGCTAGTGCCCCACCGGGACTAGTTGGTTCCTACAATGAGCAGTTCTTC	CASAPPGLVGSYNEQFF
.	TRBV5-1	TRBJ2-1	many	TGCGCCAGCAGCTTTGGGAGCGGAGTAGACAATGAGCAGTTCTTC	CASSFGSGVDNEQFF
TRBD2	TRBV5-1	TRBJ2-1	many	TGCGCCAGCAGCTTGGTTAGCGGGAGTGGGAATGAGCAGTTCTTC	CASSLVSGSGNEQFF
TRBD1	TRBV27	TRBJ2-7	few	TGTGCCAGCAGGAGGACAGGGTTCTACGAGCAGTACTTC	CASRRTGFYEQYF
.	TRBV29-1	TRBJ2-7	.	TGCAGCGTCCCTGGGCCTTCTTCCTACGAGCAGTACTTC	CSVPGPSSYEQYF
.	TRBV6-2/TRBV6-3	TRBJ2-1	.	TGTGCCAGCAGTCCTACCTACAATGAGCAGTTCTTC	CASSPTYNEQFF
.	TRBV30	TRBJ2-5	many	TGTGCCTGGAGCGACTTAGAGACCCAGTACTTC	CAWSDLETQYF
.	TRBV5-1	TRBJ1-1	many	TGCGCCAGCAGCTTGGAGGAGGCCTCCTCCTCGATCTTT	CASSLEEASSSIF
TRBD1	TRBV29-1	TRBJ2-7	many	TGCAGCGTCTGGACAGGGGAGGTGAAATACGAGCAGTACTTC	CSVWTGEVKYEQYF
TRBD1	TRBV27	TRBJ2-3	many	TGTGCCAGCAGTGACCTGGGACAGGCCCTAACAGATACGCAGTATTTT	CASSDLGQALTDTQYF
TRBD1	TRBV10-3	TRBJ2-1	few	TGTGCCATCAGCCCCAGGGACAGTGAGCAGTTCTTC	CAISPRDSEQFF
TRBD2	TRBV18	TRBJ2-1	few	TGTGCCAGCTCAACCTGGGGACTAGCGGGAGACTACAATGAGCAGTTCTTC	CASSTWGLAGDYNEQFF
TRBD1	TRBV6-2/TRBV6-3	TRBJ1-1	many	TGTGCCAGCAGTTACTCGATACGCCTCAGGGGGCGGAAGAACACTGAAGCTTTCTTT	CASSYSIRLRGRKNTEAFF
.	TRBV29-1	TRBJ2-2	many	TGCAGCGTTGACGGCAGCTTTACCGGGGAGCTGTTTTTT	CSVDGSFTGELFF
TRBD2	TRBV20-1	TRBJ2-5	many	TGCAGTGCTCTCCAGACTAGCGGGAGTCGATACTTC	CSALQTSGSRYF
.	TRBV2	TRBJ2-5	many	TGTGCCAGCAGTGAATCTGGAGGCAGACAAGAGACCCAGTACTTC	CASSESGGRQETQYF
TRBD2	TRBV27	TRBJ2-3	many	TGTGCCAGCAGTTTATCGGGGACTAGCGGGAGGGCCGGCACAGATACGCAGTATTTT	CASSLSGTSGRAGTDTQYF
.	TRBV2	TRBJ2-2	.	TGTGCCAGCAGTGGGGGGGTCGGGGAGCTGTTTTTT	CASSGGVGELFF
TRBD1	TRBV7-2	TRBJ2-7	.	TGTGCCAGCAGCTTTAGACAGGGGGCGGGCGAGCAGTACTTC	CASSFRQGAGEQYF
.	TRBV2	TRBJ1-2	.	TGTGCCAGCATGTACGGGACTGACTATGGCTACACCTTC	CASMYGTDYGYTF
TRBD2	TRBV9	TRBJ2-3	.	TGTGCCAGCAGCGTACTTAGCGGGAGTCGATCAGATACGCAGTATTTT	CASSVLSGSRSDTQYF
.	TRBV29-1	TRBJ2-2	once	TGCAGCGTTGCGGGGGCTTGGGGCACCGGGGAGCTGTTTTTT	CSVAGAWGTGELFF
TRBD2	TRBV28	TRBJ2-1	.	TGTGCCAGCAGTTCTATTGTGGGACTAGCGGGAGGGCGGGTCAATGAGCAGTTCTTC	CASSSIVGLAGGRVNEQFF
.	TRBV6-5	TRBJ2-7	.	TGTGCCAGCAGTCCCAGGGGTCCGTCCTACGAGCAGTACTTC	CASSPRGPSYEQYF
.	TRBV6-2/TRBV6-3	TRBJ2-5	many	TGTGCCAGCAGTTACACGGTTTTGGAGACCCAGTACTTC	CASSYTVLETQYF
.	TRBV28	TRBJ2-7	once	TGTGCCAGCAGCCCCGGTGTACAGGAGCTCTACGAGCAGTACTTC	CASSPGVQELYEQYF
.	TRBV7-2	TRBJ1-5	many	TGTGCCAGCAGCTTATTTGACGGCGTAGGAAATCAGCCCCAGCATTTT	CASSLFDGVGNQPQHF
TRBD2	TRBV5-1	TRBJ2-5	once	TGCGCCAGCGGACTAGCGGGAGAGACCCAGTACTTC	CASGLAGETQYF
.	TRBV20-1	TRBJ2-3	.	TGCAGTGCCCTCGCCCCGGGGCTAAAGAACACAGATACGCAGTATTTT	CSALAPGLKNTDTQYF
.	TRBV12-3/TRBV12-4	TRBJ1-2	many	TGTGCCAGCAGTGGGAGCCCAAGAGGAGGGCGAATCTATGGCTACACCTTC	CASSGSPRGGRIYGYTF
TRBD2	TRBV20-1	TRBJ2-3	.	TGCAGTGCTCGGGCGGGAGGGGGCACAGATACGCAGTATTTT	CSARAGGGTDTQYF
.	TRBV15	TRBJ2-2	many	TGTGCCACCAGCACCCAAGGTTTGGGGTACACCGGGGAGCTGTTTTTT	CATSTQGLGYTGELFF
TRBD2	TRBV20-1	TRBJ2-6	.	TGCAGTGCTAGAGTGCCGACTAGCGCTAACCACTCTGGGGCCAACGTCCTGACTTTC	CSARVPTSANHSGANVLTF
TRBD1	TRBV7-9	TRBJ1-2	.	TGTGCCAGCAGCCTATCGGGACAGGGGGCGTTCTATGGCTACACCTTC	CASSLSGQGAFYGYTF
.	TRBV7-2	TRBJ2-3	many	TGTGCCAGCAGCGACCAGCGACCCACAGATACGCAGTATTTT	CASSDQRPTDTQYF
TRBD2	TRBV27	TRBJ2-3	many	TGTGCCAGCAGTCCCTCGGGGGGGGGGGATACGCAGTATTTT	CASSPSGGGDTQYF
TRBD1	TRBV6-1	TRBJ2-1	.	TGTGCCAGCACTAGGGACAGGGCCGGTTTCAATGAGCAGTTCTTC	CASTRDRAGFNEQFF
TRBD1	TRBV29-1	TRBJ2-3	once	TGCAGCGTTTGGGACAGGGTAACGGATACGCAGTATTTT	CSVWDRVTDTQYF
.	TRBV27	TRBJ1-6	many	TGTGCCAGCAGTTTAGCCTGGACAGCCCAAAATTCACCCCTCCACTTT	CASSLAWTAQNSPLHF
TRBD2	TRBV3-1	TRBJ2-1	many	TGTGCCAGCACCGGACTAGCGGGAGGCCTAGGCTCCTACAATGAGCAGTTCTTC	CASTGLAGGLGSYNEQFF
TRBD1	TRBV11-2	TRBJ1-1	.	TGTGCCAGCAGGTCGACAGGGGGGAACACTGAAGCTTTCTTT	CASRSTGGNTEAFF
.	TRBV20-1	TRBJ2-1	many	TGCAGTGCCTTAAGGGAGGTCTCCTACAATGAGCAGTTCTTC	CSALREVSYNEQFF
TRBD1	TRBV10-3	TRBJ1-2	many	TGTGCCATCAGTGAGTCTTCGACAGGGAGGAGGGATGGCTACACCTTC	CAISESSTGRRDGYTF
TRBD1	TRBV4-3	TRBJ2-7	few	TGCGCCAGCAGCCAAACAGGGGGCTACGACGAGCAGTACTTC	CASSQTGGYDEQYF